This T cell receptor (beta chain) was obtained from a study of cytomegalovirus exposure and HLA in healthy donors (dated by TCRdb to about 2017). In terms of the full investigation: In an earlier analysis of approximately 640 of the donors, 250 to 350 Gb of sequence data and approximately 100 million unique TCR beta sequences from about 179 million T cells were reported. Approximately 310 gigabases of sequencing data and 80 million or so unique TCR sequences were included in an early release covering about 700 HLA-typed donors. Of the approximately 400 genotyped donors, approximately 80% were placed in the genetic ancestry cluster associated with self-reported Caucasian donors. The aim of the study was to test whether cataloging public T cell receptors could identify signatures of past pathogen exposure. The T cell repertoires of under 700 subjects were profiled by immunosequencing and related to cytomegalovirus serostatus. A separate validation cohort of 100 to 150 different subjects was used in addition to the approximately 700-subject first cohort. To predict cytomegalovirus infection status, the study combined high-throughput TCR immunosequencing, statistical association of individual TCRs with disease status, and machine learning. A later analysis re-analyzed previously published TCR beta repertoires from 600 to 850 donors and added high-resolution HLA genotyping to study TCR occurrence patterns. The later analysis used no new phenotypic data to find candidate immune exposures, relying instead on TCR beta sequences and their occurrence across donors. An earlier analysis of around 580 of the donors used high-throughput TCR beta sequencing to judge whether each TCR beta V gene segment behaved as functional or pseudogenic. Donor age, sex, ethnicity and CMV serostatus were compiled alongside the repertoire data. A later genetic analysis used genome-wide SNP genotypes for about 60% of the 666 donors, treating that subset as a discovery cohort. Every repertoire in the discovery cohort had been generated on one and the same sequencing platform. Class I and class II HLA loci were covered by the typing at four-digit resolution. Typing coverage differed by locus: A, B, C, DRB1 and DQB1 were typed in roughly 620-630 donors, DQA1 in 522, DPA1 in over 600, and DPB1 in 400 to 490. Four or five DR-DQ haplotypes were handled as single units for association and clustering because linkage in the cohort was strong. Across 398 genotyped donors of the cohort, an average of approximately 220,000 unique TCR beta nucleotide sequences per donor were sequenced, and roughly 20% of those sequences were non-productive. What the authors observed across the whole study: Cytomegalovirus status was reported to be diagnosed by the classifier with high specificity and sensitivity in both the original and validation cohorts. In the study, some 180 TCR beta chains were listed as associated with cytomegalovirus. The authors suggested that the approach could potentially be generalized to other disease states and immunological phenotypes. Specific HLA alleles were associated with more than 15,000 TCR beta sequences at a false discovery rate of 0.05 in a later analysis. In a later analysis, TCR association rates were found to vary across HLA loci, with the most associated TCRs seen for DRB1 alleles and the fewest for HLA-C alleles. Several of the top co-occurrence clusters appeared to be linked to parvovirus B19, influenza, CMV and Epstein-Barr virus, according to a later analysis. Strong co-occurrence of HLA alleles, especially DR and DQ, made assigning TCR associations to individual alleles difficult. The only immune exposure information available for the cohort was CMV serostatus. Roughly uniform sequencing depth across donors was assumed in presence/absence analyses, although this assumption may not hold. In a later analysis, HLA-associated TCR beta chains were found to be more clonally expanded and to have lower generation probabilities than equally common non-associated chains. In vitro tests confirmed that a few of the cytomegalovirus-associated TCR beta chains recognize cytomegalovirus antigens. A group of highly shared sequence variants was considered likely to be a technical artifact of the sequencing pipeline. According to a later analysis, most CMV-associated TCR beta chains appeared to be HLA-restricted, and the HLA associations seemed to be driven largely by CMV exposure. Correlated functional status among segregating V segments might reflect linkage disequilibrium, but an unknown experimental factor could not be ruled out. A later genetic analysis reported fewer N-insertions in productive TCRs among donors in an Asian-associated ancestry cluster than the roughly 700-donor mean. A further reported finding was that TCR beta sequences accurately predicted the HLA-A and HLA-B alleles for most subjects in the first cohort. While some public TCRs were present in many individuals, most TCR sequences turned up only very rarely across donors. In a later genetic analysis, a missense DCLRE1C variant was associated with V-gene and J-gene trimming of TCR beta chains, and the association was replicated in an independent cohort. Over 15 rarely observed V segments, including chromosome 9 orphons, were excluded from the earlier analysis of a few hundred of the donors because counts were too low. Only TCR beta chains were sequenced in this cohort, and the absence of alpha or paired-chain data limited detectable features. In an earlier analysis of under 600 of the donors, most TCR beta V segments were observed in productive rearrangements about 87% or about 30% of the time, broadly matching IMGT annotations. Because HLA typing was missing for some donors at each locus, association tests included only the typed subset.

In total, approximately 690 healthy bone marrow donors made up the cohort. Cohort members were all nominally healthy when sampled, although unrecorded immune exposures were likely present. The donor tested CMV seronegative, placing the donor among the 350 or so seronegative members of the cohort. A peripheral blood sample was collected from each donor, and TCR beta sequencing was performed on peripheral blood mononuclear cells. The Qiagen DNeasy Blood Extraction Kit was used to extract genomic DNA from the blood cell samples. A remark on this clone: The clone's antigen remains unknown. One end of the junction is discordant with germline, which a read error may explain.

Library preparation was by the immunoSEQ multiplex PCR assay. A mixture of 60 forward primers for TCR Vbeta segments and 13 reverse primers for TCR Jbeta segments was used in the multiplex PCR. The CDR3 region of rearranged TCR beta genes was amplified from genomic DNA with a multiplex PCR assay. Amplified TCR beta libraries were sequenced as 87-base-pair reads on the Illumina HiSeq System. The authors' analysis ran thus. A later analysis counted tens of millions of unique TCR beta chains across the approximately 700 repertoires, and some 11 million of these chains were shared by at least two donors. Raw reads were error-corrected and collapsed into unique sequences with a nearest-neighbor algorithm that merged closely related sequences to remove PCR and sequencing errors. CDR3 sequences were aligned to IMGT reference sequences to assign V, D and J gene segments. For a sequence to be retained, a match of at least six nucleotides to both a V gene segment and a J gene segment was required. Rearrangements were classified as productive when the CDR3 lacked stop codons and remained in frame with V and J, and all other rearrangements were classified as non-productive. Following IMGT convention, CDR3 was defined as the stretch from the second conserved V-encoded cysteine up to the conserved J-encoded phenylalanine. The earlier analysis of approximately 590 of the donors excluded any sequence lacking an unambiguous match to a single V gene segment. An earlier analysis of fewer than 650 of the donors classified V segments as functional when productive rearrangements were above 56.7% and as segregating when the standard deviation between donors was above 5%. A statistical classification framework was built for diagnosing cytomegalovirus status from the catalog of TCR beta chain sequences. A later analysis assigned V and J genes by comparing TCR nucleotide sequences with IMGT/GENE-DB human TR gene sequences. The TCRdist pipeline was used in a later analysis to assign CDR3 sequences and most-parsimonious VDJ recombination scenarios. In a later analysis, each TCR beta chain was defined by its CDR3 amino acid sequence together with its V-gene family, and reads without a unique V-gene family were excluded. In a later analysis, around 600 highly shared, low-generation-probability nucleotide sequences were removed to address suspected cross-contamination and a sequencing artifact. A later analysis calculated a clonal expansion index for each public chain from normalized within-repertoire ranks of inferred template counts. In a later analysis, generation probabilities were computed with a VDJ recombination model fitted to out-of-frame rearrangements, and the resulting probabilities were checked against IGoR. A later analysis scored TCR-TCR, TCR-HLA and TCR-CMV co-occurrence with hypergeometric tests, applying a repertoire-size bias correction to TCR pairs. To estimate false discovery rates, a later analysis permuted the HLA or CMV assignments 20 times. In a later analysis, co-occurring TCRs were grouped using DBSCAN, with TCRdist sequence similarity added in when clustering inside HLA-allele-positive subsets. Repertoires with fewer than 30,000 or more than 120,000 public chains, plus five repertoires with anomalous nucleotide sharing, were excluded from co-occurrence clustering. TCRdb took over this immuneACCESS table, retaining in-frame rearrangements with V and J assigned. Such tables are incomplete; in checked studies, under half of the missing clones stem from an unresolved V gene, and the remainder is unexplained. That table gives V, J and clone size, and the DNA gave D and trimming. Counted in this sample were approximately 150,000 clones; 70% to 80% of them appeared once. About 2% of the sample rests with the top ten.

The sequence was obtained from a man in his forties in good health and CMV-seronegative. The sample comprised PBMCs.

The CDR3 reads as follows: CASSLDSSGSGQPVF. The bases are TGTGCCAGCAGCTTAGACTCGTCCGGTTCGGGACAACCAGTCTTC. The sequence joins TRBV11-2 to TRBJ2-1; 6 matching bases give a weak D call of TRBD1. CDR1 and CDR2, per the germline V gene, are SGHAT and FQNNGV. The CDR3 runs 15 residues from the cysteine to the phenylalanine. Kept here is only the CDR3 DNA, which spans 45 bases and is read in frame from base 1.